A selection of T cell receptor beta chains follows, all from one sample in a study of blood T cells in healthy people across ages. One entry per CDR3 protein results from TCRdb running MiXCR on the 5' RACE reads. The table records 710,000 or so distinct CDR3 sequences, about a fifth of them present only once. Sequenced sample: blood. These receptors all come from a man in his 70s in good health. The CDR3 runs from the conserved cysteine through the conserved F or W. D genes are given only for firm matches. Where a row states a size, it is once, few, many or the class of an expanded clone; other rows omit it.

TRBJ2-5 TRBD1 TRBV7-9 few 17 TGTGCCAGCAGCTTAGGGCTGGGACAGGAGTTTCAAGAGACCCAGTACTTC CASSLGLGQEFQETQYF
TRBJ2-7 . TRBV5-1 few 15 TGCGCCAGCAGCACTCTAACAGGACGCTCCTACGAGCAGTACTTC CASSTLTGRSYEQYF
TRBJ1-5 . TRBV21-1 . 17 TGTGCCAGCAGCAAGTGGGACAGGAGAAAACGGAATCAGCCCCGGCATTTT CASSKWDRRKRNQPRHF
TRBJ2-5 . TRBV28 few 13 TGTGCCAGCAGGAATTCAGGGCAAGAGACCCAGTACTTC CASRNSGQETQYF
TRBJ2-1 . TRBV20-1 . 14 TGCAGTGCTGGTGGAGAGCCCTCCTACAATGAGCAGTTCTTC CSAGGEPSYNEQFF
TRBJ2-7 . TRBV9 medium-sized 16 TGTGCCAGCAGCGTAGATCGGTGGGCCTCCTTATACGAGCAGTACTTC CASSVDRWASLYEQYF
TRBJ1-1 TRBD1 TRBV5-1 many 14 TGCGCCAGCAGCTCCAGGGGGGGAGAAACTGAAGCTTTCTTT CASSSRGGETEAFF
TRBJ2-5 TRBD2 TRBV20-1 . 14 TGCAGTGCTAGAGTGGCGACTAGCGTTGAGACCCAGTACTTC CSARVATSVETQYF
TRBJ2-1 . TRBV2 . 12 TGTGCCAGCAGTGAGGATGAAAGTGGGCAGTTCTTC CASSEDESGQFF
TRBJ2-3 . TRBV12-3/TRBV12-4 few 14 TGTGCCAGCAGTCTCTCCGGGCCCGGTGGTACGCAGTATTTT CASSLSGPGGTQYF
TRBJ2-5 TRBD2 TRBV12-3/TRBV12-4 few 14 TGTGCCAGCAGCTATAGCGGGAGAGGAGGGACCCAGTACTTC CASSYSGRGGTQYF
TRBJ2-1 . TRBV4-3 once 15 TGCGCCAGCAGCCAAGGGGCCTACAGGGAGGCCCAGCAGTTCTTC CASSQGAYREAQQFF
TRBJ2-7 . TRBV7-9 . 13 TGTGCCAGCAGCTTAGCCTTGACCTACGAGCAGTACTTC CASSLALTYEQYF
TRBJ2-3 . TRBV10-3 . 15 TGTGCCATCAGTGAACGGGGCAGCGACACAGATACGCAGTATTTT CAISERGSDTDTQYF
TRBJ2-3 TRBD2 TRBV7-9 many 14 TGTGCCAGCAGGTCGTGGGAGGGCCGACTTGCGCAGTATTTT CASRSWEGRLAQYF
TRBJ2-3 . TRBV2 . 15 TGTGCCAGCTGCCCCCAGGGGCACAGCACAGATACGCAGTATTTT CASCPQGHSTDTQYF
TRBJ2-5 TRBD2 TRBV6-5 few 17 TGTGCCAGCTACACCGGGACTAGCGGGGGGTCGGGAAAGACCCAGTACTTC CASYTGTSGGSGKTQYF
TRBJ2-3 TRBD2 TRBV5-1 few 16 TGCGCCAGCAGCACCGGACTAGCGGGGGGGCAAGATACGCAGTATTTT CASSTGLAGGQDTQYF
TRBJ2-4 . TRBV2 . 15 TGTGCCAGCAGTGATTATAGCGGTTCCAAAAACATTCAGTACTTC CASSDYSGSKNIQYF
TRBJ2-3 TRBD2 TRBV30 few 16 TGTGCCTGGAGTGACGGGACTAGCGGGAGTCTAGATACGCAGTATTTT CAWSDGTSGSLDTQYF
TRBJ1-3 . TRBV5-1 . 14 TGCGCCAGCAGCCGACTAAGTCTTCAGGACACCATATATTTT CASSRLSLQDTIYF
TRBJ2-4 . TRBV3-1 few 19 TGTGCCAGCAGCCAAGATTTGGGGGCCGGTCGGGAGCCCAAAAACATTCAGTACTTC CASSQDLGAGREPKNIQYF
TRBJ1-2 TRBD1 TRBV20-1 . 17 TGCAGTGCCTCAGAAGGACAGGGTATCGCTTCCAACTATGGCTACACCTTC CSASEGQGIASNYGYTF
TRBJ2-4 TRBD2 TRBV12-3/TRBV12-4 . 16 TGTGCCAGCAGCTCTAGACTAGCGGGATCGGGAAACATTCAGTACTTC CASSSRLAGSGNIQYF
TRBJ1-2 . TRBV5-8 . 12 TGTGCCAGCAGCAGGGTACGGTATGGCTACACCTTC CASSRVRYGYTF
TRBJ2-1 TRBD1 TRBV6-5 . 15 TGTGCCAGCAGTTTGGGACAGGGGGCTGGGCATGAGCAGTTCTTC CASSLGQGAGHEQFF
TRBJ2-4 TRBD2 TRBV20-1 once 15 TGCAGTGCTACGCGGGGGGGCGGACCCAAAAACATTCAGTACTTC CSATRGGGPKNIQYF
TRBJ1-3 TRBD1 TRBV11-2 . 15 TGTGCCAGCAGCATCAGGGGGCTCTCTGGAAACACCATATATTTT CASSIRGLSGNTIYF
TRBJ2-1 . TRBV7-2 . 16 TGTGCCAGCAGCTTATTAGGCAGGACAAAGTGGAACGAGCAGCACTTC CASSLLGRTKWNEQHF